In this sample, the clone carrying this TCR beta chain turned up once. TCRdb's copy holds only in-frame clones and misses some; the assay was immunoSEQ multiplex PCR. The sample contains roughly 2 million clones, almost 96% of which appear only once. The data derive from a study of shared clonotypes between healthy human individuals. The J segment lost 5 bases and the V segment lost 8 bases, leaving 2 bases of the junction unmatched. In germline, CDR1 is ENHRY, CDR2 SYGVKD. CDR3 length: 11 amino acids. The sequence was obtained from a man in his late teens or twenties in good health. The chain recombines TRBV10-3 with TRBJ2-7; 8 positions match TRBD1. Material: naive CD4+ T cells sorted from blood. Noted subset: CD45RA+ positively selected. CDR3 in amino acids: CAIDRGDEQYF. CDR3 nucleotide sequence: TGTGCCATCGACAGGGGCGACGAGCAGTACTTC.